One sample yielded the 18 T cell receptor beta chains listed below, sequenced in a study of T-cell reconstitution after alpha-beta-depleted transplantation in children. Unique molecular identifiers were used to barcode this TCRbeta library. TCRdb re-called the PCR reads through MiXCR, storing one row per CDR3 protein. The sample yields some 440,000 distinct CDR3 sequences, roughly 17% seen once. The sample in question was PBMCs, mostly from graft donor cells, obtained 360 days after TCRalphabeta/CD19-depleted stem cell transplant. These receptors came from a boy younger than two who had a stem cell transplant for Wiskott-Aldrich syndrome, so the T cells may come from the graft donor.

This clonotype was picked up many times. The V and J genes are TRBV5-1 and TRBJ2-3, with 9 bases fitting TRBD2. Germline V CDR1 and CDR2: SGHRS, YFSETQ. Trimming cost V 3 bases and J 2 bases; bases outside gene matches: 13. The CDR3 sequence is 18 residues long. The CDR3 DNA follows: TGCGCCAGCAGCTCCCCCTTGATAGCGGGGGACCTCACAGATACGCAGTATTTT. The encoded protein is CASSSPLIAGDLTDTQYF.

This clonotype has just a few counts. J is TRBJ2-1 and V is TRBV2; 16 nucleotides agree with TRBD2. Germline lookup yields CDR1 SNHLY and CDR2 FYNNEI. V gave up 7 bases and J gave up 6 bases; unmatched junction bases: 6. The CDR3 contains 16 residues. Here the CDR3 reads CASIQGTSGRGNEQFF. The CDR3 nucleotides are TGTGCCAGCATTCAGGGGACTAGCGGGAGGGGCAATGAGCAGTTCTTC.

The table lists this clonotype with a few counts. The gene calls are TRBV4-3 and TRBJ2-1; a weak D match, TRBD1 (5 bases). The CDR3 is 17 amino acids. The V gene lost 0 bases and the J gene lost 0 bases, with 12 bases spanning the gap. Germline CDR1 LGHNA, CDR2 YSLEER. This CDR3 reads CASSQDKGFYSYNEQFF. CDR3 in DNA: TGCGCCAGCAGCCAAGATAAGGGGTTCTACTCCTACAATGAGCAGTTCTTC.

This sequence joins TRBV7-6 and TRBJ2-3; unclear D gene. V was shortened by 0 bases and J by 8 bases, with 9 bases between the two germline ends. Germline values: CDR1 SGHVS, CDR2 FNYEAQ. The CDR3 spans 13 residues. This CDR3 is CASSLADGSTQYF. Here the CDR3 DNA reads TGTGCCAGCAGCTTAGCGGACGGATCTACGCAGTATTTT.

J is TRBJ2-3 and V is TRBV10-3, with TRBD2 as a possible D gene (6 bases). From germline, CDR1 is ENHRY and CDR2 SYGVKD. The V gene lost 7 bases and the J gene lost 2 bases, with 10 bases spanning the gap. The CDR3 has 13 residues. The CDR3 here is CAIKGLATDTQYF. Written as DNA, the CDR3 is TGTGCCATCAAGGGACTTGCCACAGATACGCAGTATTTT.

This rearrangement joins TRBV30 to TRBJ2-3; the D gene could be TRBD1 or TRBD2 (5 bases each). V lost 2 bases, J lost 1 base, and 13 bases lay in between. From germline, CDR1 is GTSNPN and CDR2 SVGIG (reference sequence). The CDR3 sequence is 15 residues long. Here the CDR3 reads CAWSSQGVRTDTQYF. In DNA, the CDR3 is TGTGCCTGGAGTTCCCAGGGAGTTCGCACAGATACGCAGTATTTT.

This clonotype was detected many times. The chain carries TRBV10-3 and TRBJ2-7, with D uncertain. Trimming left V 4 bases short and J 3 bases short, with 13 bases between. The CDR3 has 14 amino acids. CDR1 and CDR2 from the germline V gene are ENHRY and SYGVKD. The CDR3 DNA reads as TGTGCCATCAGTGCCCAACGATCCCTCTACGAGCAGTACTTC. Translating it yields CAISAQRSLYEQYF.

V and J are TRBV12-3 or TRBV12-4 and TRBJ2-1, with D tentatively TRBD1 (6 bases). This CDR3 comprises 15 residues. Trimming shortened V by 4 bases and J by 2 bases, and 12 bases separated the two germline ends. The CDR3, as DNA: TGTGCCAGCAGTTCTAGGGGGAACCCCTACAATGAGCAGTTCTTC. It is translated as CASSSRGNPYNEQFF.

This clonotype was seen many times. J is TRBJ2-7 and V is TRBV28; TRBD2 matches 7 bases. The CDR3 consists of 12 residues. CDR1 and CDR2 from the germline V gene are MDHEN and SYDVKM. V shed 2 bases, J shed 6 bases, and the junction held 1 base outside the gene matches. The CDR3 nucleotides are TGTGCCAGCAGTTTAACGGGGGGCGAGCAGTACTTC. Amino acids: CASSLTGGEQYF. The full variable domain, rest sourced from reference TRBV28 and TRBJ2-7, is DVKVTQSSRYLVKRTGEKVFLECVQDMDHENMFWYRQDPGLGLRLIYFSYDVKMKEKGDIPEGYSVSREKKERFSLILESASTNQTSMYLCASSLTGGEQYFGPGTRLTVT.

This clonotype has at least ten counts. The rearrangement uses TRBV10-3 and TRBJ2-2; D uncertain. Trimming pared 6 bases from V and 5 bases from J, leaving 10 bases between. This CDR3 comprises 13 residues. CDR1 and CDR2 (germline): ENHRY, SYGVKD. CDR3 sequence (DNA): TGTGCCATCAGGGATAGCCGGACCGGGGAGCTGTTTTTT. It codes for CAIRDSRTGELFF.

Here the CDR3 DNA reads TGTGCCAGCAGTTCAAACCCGACAGGGTGGTTCTTAGAGACCCAGTACTTC. Protein product: CASSSNPTGWFLETQYF. V usage is TRBV12-3 or TRBV12-4 and J usage is TRBJ2-5; 7 bases are shared with TRBD1. V was pared by 4 bases and J by 4 bases, with 15 bases of the junction left unmatched. This CDR3 is built from 17 residues.

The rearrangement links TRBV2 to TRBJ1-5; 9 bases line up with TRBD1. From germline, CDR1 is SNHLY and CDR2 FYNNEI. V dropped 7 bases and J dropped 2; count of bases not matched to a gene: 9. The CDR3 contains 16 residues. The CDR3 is CASTLTRTGGNQPQHF. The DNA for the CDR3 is TGTGCCAGCACGCTTACCCGGACAGGGGGCAATCAGCCCCAGCATTTT.

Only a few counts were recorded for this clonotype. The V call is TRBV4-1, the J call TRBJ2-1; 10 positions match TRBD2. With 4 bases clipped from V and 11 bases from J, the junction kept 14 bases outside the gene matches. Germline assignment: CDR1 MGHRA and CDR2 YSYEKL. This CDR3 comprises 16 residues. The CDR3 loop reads CASSPHSGGTLAKQFF. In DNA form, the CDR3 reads TGCGCCAGCAGCCCCCATAGCGGGGGGACTCTGGCAAAGCAGTTCTTC.

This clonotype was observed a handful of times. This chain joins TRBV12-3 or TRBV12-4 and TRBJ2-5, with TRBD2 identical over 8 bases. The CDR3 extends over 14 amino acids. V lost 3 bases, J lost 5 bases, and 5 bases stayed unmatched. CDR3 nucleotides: TGTGCCAGCAGTTTTCGAGCGGGAGTGGAGACCCAGTACTTC. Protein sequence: CASSFRAGVETQYF.

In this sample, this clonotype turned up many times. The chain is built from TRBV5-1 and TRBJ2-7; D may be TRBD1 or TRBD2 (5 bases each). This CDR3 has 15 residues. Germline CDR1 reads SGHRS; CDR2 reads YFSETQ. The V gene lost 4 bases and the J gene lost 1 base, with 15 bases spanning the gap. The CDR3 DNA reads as TGCGCCAGCAGCCCGTCCCAGGGAGTGTCCTACGAGCAGTACTTC. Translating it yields CASSPSQGVSYEQYF.

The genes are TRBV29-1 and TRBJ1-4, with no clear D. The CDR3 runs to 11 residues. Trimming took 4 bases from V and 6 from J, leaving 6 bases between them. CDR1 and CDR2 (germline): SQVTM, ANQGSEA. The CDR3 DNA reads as TGCAGCGTTGTGCACGATGAAAAACTGTTTTTT. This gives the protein CSVVHDEKLFF.

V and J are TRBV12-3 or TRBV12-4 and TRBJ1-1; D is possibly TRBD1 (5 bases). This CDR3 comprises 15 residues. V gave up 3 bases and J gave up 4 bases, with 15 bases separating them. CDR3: CASSFGPLRGTEAFF. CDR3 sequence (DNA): TGTGCCAGCAGTTTTGGTCCGCTGAGGGGCACTGAAGCTTTCTTT.

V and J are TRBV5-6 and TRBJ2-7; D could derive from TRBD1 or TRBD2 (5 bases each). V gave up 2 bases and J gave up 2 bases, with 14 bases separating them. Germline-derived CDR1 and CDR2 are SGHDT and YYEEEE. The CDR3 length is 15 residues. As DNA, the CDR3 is TGTGCCAGCAGCTTCCCCGGGCAGGGACCCTACGAGCAGTACTTC. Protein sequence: CASSFPGQGPYEQYF.